The 9 T cell receptor beta chains below were found in one sample sequenced in a study of Ad26.COV2.S vaccination and SARS-CoV-2 variants. The treatment denotes: 19 received Ad26.COV2.S at low or high dose, single or two shots; about 5 received placebo; per-sample allocation not given. Day 63 after the first vaccine or placebo injection was the time point for sampling. Clones were sequenced by immunoSEQ multiplex PCR, and TCRdb holds only the in-frame ones, with some missing. The repertoire holds 410,000 or so clones, with around nine tenths as singletons. Sequenced here: peripheral blood, sampled in a trial of Ad26.COV2.S vaccine versus placebo. The receptors here all came from a person aged 18-60 years who received the Ad26.COV2.S COVID-19 vaccine or a placebo.

This clone was seen just once. The chain joins TRBV5-1 to TRBJ2-5; 8 positions agree with TRBD1. This CDR3 has 13 amino acids. V lost 4 bases to trimming and J lost 8 bases; unmatched junction nucleotides: 7. The germline CDR1 and CDR2 sequences are SGHRS and YFSETQ. The CDR3 DNA follows: TGCGCCAGCAGCGGCGGACAGGGAATCACCCAGTACTTC. It is translated as CASSGGQGITQYF.

The chain employs TRBV7-2 and TRBJ1-3; 7 bases align to TRBD1. Germline loops: CDR1 SGHTA, CDR2 FQGNSA. CDR3 length: 18 residues. V lost 2 bases and J lost 1; bases outside the gene matches: 11. For the CDR3, the DNA is TGTGCCAGCAGCTTATTAGCAGGGGGGCTTATTTCTGGAAACACCATATATTTT. Protein sequence: CASSLLAGGLISGNTIYF.

This clone was recorded once. V is TRBV20-1 and J is TRBJ2-1; D is unresolved. The CDR3 loop spans 11 amino acids. Trimming cost V 2 bases and J 4 bases, with 3 bases left between them. The germline gives CDR1 DFQATT, CDR2 SNEGSKA (reference sequence). The CDR3: CSARLYNEQFF. Written as DNA, the CDR3 is TGCAGTGCTAGACTATACAATGAGCAGTTCTTC.

This sequence joins TRBV6-5 and TRBJ2-7; 8 nucleotides agree with TRBD1. Germline loops: CDR1 MNHEY, CDR2 SVGAGI. After removal of 6 bases from V and 3 bases from J, the junction contained 1 base not matched to a gene. This CDR3 is built from 12 residues. CDR3 sequence reads: CASSRGHYEQYF. The CDR3 coding sequence is TGTGCCAGCAGCAGGGGGCACTACGAGCAGTACTTC.

The V and J genes are TRBV5-1 and TRBJ1-3; 9 bases fit TRBD1. Losses at the gene ends were 0 bases for V and 0 bases for J; bases not matched to a gene: 7. This CDR3 comprises 18 residues. Looked up from germline, CDR1 is SGHRS and CDR2 is YFSETQ. The CDR3 loop reads CASSLDGTGYYSGNTIYF. CDR3 DNA: TGCGCCAGCAGCTTGGACGGGACAGGGTACTACTCTGGAAACACCATATATTTT.

This clone was detected only once. The J gene is TRBJ1-1, the V gene TRBV6-2 or TRBV6-3, with D unclear. The CDR3 runs 12 residues. Germline CDR1 and CDR2: MNHEY and SVGEGT. V gave up 6 bases and J gave up 7 bases, with 12 bases separating them. The CDR3 DNA follows: TGTGCCAGCAGCAGAATGATTTTTGAAGCTTTCTTT. Translation: CASSRMIFEAFF.

V is TRBV11-2 and J is TRBJ1-3; TRBD1 matches at 9 bases. Trimming removed 3 bases from V and 0 bases from J; junction bases left unmatched: 3. The CDR3 is 16 amino acids. Germline loops: CDR1 SGHAT, CDR2 FQNNGV. The CDR3: CASSFRQGVSGNTIYF. As DNA, the CDR3 is TGTGCCAGCAGCTTCAGACAGGGGGTCTCTGGAAACACCATATATTTT. The full variable domain, in which reference TRBV11-2 and TRBJ1-3 provide the parts outside the CDR3, is EAGVAQSPRYKIIEKRQSVAFWCNPISGHATLYWYQQILGQGPKLLIQFQNNGVVDDSQLPKDRFSAERLKGVDSTLKIQPAKLEDSAVYLCASSFRQGVSGNTIYFGEGSWLTVV.

The chain carries TRBV28 and TRBJ2-7; no reliable D call. V lost 6 bases, J lost 5 bases, and 20 bases lay in between. The germline CDR1 and CDR2 sequences are MDHEN and SYDVKM. The CDR3 extends over 15 amino acids. The CDR3 DNA sequence: TGTGCCAGCAGCCCGTCAGGACCATCCACCGACGAGCAGTACTTC. The encoded protein is CASSPSGPSTDEQYF.

This chain connects TRBV29-1 to TRBJ2-3, with 8 bases fitting TRBD2. V lost 4 bases, J lost 4 bases, and 7 bases stayed unmatched. The germline V gene encodes CDR1 SQVTM and CDR2 ANQGSEA. The CDR3 has 14 amino acids. The CDR3 DNA reads as TGCAGCGTTGTAAGCGGGAGTGGCCCAGATACGCAGTATTTT. Amino acid sequence: CSVVSGSGPDTQYF.